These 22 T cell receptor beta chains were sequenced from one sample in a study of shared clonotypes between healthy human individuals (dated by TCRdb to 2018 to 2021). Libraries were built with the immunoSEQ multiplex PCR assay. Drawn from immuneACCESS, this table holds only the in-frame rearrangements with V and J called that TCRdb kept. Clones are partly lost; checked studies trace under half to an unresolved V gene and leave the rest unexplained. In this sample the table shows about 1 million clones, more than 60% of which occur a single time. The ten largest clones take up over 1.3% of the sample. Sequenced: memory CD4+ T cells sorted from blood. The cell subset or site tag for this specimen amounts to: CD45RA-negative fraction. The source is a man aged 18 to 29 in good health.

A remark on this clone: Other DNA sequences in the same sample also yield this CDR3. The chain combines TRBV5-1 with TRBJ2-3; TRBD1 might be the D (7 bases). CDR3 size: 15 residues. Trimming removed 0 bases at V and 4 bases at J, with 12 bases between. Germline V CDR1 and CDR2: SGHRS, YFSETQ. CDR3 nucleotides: TGCGCCAGCAGCTTGGGACAGGGCGGGGCAGATACGCAGTATTTT. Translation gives CASSLGQGGADTQYF.

The CDR3 nucleotides are TGTGCCAGCAGTCGAACCAGGGGGCTCAGCGCTGAAGCTTTCTTT. It encodes CASSRTRGLSAEAFF. The rearrangement links TRBV28 to TRBJ1-1, with 8 bases matching TRBD1. Germline loops: CDR1 MDHEN, CDR2 SYDVKM. This CDR3 contains 15 residues. The J segment lost 6 bases and the V segment lost 5 bases, leaving 11 bases of the junction unmatched. The full variable domain, rest sourced from reference TRBV28 and TRBJ1-1, is DVKVTQSSRYLVKRTGEKVFLECVQDMDHENMFWYRQDPGLGLRLIYFSYDVKMKEKGDIPEGYSVSREKKERFSLILESASTNQTSMYLCASSRTRGLSAEAFFGQGTRLTVV.

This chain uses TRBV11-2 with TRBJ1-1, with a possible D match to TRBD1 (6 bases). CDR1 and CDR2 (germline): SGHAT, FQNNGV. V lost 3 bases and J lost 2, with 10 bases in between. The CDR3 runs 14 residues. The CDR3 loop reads CASSFGQINTEAFF. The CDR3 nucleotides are TGTGCCAGCAGCTTCGGACAGATTAACACTGAAGCTTTCTTT.

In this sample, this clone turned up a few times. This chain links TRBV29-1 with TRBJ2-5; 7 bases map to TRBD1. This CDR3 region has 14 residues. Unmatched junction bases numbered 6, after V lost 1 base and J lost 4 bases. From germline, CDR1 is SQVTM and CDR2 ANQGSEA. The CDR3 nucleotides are TGCAGCGTTGAAGCAGAGACAGGGCCAGAGACCCAGTACTTC. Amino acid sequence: CSVEAETGPETQYF.

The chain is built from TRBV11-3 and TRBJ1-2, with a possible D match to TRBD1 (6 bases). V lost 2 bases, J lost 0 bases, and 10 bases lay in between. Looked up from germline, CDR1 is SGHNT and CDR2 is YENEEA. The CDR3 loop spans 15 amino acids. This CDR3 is CASSLIQGANYGYTF. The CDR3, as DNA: TGTGCCAGCAGCTTAATACAGGGCGCTAACTATGGCTACACCTTC. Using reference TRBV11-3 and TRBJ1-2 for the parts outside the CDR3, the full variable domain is EAGVVQSPRYKIIEKKQPVAFWCNPISGHNTLYWYLQNLGQGPELLIRYENEEAVDDSQLPKDRFSAERLKGVDSTLKIQPAELGDSAVYLCASSLIQGANYGYTFGSGTRLTVV.

CDR3 in DNA: TGTGCCAGCTCCACGGGACTAGTAACAGATACGCAGTATTTT. Encoded protein: CASSTGLVTDTQYF. This chain joins TRBV18 and TRBJ2-3, with 8 bases identical to TRBD2. The CDR3 extends over 14 amino acids. J lost 3 bases, V lost 6 bases, and 5 bases had no gene match. CDR1 and CDR2 from the germline V gene are KGHSH and LQKENI.

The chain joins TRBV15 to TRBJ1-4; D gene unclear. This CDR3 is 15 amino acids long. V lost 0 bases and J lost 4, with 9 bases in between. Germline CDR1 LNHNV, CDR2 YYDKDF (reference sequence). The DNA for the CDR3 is TGTGCCACCAGCAGAGATAGGATGGGTAATGAAAAACTGTTTTTT. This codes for CATSRDRMGNEKLFF.

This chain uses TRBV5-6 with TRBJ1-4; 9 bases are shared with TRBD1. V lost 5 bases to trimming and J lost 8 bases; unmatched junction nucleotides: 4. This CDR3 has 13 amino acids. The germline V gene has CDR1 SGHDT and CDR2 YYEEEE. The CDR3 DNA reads TGTGCCAGCAGAGACAGGGGGAACGAAAAACTGTTTTTT. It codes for CASRDRGNEKLFF.

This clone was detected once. The CDR3 region has the DNA TGCGCCAGCAGCCCCGGACAGGGTCAATCTGGGGCCAACGTCCTGACTTTC. Protein sequence: CASSPGQGQSGANVLTF. V is TRBV4-3 and J is TRBJ2-6, with 8 bases that match TRBD1. The CDR3 totals 17 residues. The germline gives CDR1 LGHNA, CDR2 YSLEER. The trim removed 4 bases at V and 1 base at J, leaving 6 bases unmatched.

DNA of the CDR3: TGCGCCAGCAGCCAAGGGGGCAGTGGAGCCTGGGATACGCAGTATTTT. It translates to CASSQGGSGAWDTQYF. The V gene is TRBV4-3, the J gene TRBJ2-3; possibly TRBD1 for D (5 bases). Germline loops: CDR1 LGHNA, CDR2 YSLEER. Trimming cost V 1 base and J 6 bases, with 17 bases left between them. This CDR3 has 16 residues.

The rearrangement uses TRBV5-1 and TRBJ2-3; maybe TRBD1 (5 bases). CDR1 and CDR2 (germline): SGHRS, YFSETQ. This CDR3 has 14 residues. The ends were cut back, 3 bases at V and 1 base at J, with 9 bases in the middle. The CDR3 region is CASSWGAGTDTQYF. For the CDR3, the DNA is TGCGCCAGCAGCTGGGGCGCCGGCACAGATACGCAGTATTTT.

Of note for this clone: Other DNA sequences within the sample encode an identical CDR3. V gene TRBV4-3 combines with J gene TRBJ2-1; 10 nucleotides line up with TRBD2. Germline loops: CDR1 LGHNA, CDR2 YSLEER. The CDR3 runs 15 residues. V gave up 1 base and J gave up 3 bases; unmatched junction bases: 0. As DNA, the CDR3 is TGCGCCAGCAGCCAAGGGACTAGCGGCTACAATGAGCAGTTCTTC. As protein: CASSQGTSGYNEQFF.

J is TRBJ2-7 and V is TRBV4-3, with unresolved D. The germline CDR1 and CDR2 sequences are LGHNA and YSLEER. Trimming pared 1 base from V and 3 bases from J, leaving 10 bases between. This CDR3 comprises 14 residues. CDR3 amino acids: CASSQGLPSYEQYF. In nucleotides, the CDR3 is TGCGCCAGCAGCCAAGGGTTGCCGAGCTACGAGCAGTACTTC.

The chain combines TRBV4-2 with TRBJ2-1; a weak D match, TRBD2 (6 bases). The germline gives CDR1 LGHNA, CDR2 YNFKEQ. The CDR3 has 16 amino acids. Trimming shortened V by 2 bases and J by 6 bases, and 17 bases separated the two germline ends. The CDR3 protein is CASSQRDSAGANEQFF. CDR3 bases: TGTGCCAGCAGCCAAAGGGACTCCGCGGGTGCCAATGAGCAGTTCTTC.

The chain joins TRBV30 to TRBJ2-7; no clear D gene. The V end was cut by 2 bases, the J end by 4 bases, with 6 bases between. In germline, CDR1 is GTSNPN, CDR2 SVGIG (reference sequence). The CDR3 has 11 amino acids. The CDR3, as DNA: TGTGCCTGGAGTACACAGTACGAGCAGTACTTC. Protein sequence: CAWSTQYEQYF.

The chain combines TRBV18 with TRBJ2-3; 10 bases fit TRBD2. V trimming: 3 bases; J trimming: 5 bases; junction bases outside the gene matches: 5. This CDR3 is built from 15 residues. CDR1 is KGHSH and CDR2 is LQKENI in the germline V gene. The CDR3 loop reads CASSPQAGGRDTQYF. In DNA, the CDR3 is TGTGCCAGCTCACCGCAAGCGGGGGGGCGAGATACGCAGTATTTT.

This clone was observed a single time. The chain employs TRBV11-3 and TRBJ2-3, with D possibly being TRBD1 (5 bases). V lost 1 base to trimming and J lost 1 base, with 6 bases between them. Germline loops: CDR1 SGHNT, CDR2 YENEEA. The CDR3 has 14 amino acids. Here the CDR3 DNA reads TGTGCCAGCAGCTTAGCCAGGGGCACAGATACGCAGTATTTT. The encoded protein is CASSLARGTDTQYF.

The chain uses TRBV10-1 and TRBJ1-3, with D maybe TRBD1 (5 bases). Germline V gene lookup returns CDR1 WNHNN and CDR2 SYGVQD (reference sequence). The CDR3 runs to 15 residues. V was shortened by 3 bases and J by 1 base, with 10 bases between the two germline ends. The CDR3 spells CASSEAGGSGNTIYF. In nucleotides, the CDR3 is TGCGCCAGCAGTGAAGCCGGGGGATCTGGAAACACCATATATTTT.

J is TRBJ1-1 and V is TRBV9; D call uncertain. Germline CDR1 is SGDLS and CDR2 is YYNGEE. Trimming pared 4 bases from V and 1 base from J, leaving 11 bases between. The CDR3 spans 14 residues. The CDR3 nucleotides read TGTGCCAGCAGCCCCCGCCCGGGGAACACTGAAGCTTTCTTT. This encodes CASSPRPGNTEAFF.

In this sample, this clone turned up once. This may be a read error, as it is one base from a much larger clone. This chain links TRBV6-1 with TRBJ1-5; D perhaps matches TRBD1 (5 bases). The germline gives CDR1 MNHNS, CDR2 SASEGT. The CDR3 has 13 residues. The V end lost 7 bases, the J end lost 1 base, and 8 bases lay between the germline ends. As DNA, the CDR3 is TGTGCCAGCAACCGGGACAGCAATCAGCCCCAGCATTTT. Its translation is CASNRDSNQPQHF.

CDR3 sequence: CASSKTGTLDYGYTF. Written as DNA, the CDR3 is TGTGCCAGCAGTAAAACCGGGACGCTTGACTATGGCTACACCTTC. This sequence joins TRBV14 and TRBJ1-2; a weak D match, TRBD1 (5 bases). CDR3 length equals 15 residues. Between the trimmed V and J ends, which lost 6 bases and 3 bases, there was a span of 17 bases. Germline CDR1 and CDR2: SGHDN and FVKESK.

In DNA, the CDR3 is TGTGCCAGCAGTTACATAGGGGGCTCTGGGACTGAAGCTTTCTTT. It encodes CASSYIGGSGTEAFF. The rearrangement links TRBV6-6 to TRBJ1-1, with 7 bases aligning to TRBD1. This CDR3 has 15 amino acids. Germline CDR1 reads MNHNY; CDR2 reads SVGAGI (reference sequence). Trimming took 2 bases from V and 5 from J; bases not matched to a gene: 8.